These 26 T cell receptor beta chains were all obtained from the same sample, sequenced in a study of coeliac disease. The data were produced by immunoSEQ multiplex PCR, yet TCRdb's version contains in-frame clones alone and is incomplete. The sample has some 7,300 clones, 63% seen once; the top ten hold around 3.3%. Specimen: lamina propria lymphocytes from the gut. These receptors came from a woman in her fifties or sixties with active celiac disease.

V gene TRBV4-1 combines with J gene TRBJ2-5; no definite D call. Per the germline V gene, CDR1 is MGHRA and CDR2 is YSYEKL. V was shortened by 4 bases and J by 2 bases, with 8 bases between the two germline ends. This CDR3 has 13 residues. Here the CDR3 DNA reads TGCGCCAGCAGCCTGACTGTTCAAGAGACCCAGTACTTC. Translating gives CASSLTVQETQYF.

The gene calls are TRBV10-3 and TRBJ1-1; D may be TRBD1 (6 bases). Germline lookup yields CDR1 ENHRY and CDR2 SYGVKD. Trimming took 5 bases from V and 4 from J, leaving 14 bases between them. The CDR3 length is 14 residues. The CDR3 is CAISYRALATEAFF. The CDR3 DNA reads TGTGCCATCAGTTACAGGGCCCTGGCCACTGAAGCTTTCTTT.

CDR3: CASSWGGTGEETQYF. CDR3 coding DNA: TGTGCCAGCAGCTGGGGGGGAACAGGAGAAGAGACCCAGTACTTC. V usage is TRBV11-2 and J usage is TRBJ2-5, with 7 bases identical to TRBD2. Germline trimming cut 4 bases from V and 3 bases from J; bases unmatched to any gene: 8. The germline CDR1 and CDR2 sequences are SGHAT and FQNNGV. This CDR3 region has 15 residues.

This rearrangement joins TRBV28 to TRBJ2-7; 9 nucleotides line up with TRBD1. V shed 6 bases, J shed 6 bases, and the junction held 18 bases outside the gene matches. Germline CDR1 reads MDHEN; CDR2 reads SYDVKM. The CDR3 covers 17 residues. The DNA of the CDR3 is TGTGCCAGCAGCCCCGCTCGACAGGGGACAGGGTCGCTCGAGCAGTACTTC. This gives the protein CASSPARQGTGSLEQYF.

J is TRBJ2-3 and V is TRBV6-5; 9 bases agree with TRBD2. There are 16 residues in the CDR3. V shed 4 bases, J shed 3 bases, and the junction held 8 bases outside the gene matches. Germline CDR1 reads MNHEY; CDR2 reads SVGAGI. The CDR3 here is CASSSDPSGTTDTQYF. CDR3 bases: TGTGCCAGCAGTTCAGACCCTAGCGGGACTACAGATACGCAGTATTTT.

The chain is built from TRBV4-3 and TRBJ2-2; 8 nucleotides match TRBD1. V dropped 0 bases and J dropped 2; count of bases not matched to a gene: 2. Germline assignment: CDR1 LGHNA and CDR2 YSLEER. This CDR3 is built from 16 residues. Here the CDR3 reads CASSQETGVNTGELFF. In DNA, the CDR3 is TGCGCCAGCAGCCAAGAGACAGGGGTCAACACCGGGGAGCTGTTTTTT.

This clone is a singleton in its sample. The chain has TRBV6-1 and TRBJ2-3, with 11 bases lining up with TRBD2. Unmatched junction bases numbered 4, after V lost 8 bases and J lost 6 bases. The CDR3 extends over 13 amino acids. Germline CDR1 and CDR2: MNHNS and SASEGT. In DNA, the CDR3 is TGTGCCAGCCGATTAGCGGGGGGGGATACGCAGTATTTT. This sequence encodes CASRLAGGDTQYF.

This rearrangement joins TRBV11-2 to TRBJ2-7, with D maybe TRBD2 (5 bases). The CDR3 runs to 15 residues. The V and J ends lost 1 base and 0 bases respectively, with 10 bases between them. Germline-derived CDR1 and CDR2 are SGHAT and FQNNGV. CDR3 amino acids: CASSLVSAGSYEQYF. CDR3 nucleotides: TGTGCCAGCAGCTTAGTTTCGGCGGGCTCCTACGAGCAGTACTTC.

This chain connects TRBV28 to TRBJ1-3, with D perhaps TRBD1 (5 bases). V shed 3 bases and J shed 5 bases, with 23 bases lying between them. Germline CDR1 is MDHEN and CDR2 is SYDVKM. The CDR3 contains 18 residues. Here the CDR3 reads CASSLGLPGTSKRNTIYF. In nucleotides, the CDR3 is TGTGCCAGCAGTTTGGGCCTCCCTGGGACTAGCAAGCGAAACACCATATATTTT.

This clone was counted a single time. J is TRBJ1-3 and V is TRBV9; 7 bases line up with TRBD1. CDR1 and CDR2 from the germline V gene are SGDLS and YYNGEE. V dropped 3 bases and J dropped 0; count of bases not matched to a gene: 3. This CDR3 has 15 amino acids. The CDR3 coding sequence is TGTGCCAGCAGCGCAGGGACAGTCTCTGGAAACACCATATATTTT. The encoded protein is CASSAGTVSGNTIYF.

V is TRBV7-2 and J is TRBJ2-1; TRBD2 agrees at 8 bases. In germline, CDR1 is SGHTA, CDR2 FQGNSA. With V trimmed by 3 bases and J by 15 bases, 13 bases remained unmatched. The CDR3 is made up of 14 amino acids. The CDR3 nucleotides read TGTGCCAGCAGCTTTGAGGGAGGCCAGCGGGAGTGGTTCTTC. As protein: CASSFEGGQREWFF.

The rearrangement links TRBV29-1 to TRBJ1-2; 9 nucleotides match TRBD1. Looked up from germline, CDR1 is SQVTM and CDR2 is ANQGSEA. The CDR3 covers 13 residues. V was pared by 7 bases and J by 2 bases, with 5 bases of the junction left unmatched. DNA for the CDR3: TGCAGCGGCGGGACAGGGAAGAACTATGGCTACACCTTC. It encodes CSGGTGKNYGYTF.

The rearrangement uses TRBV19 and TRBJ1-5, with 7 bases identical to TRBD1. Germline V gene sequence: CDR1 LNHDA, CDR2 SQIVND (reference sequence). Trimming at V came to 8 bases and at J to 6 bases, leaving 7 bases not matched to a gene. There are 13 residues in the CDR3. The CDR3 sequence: CASHNRGSQPQHF. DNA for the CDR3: TGTGCCAGTCATAACAGGGGTAGTCAGCCCCAGCATTTT.

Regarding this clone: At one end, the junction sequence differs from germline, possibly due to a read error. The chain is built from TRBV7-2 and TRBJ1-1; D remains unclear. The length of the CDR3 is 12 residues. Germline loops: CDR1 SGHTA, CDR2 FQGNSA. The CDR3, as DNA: TGTGCCAGCAGCCCCGGTGCGCGAAGCTTGGTCTTT. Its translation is CASSPGARSLVF.

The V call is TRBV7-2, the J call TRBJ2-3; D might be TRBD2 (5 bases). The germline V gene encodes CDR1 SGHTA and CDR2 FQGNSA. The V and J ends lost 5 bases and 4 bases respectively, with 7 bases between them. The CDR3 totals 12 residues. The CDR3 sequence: CASSAGADTQYF. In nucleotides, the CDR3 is TGTGCCAGCAGCGCCGGGGCAGATACGCAGTATTTT.

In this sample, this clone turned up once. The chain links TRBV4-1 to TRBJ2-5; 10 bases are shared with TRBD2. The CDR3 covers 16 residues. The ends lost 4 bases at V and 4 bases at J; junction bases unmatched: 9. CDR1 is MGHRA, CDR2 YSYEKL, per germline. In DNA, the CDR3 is TGCGCCAGCAGCCCCGCGCCGGCTAGCGGGGGAGAGACCCAGTACTTC. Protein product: CASSPAPASGGETQYF.

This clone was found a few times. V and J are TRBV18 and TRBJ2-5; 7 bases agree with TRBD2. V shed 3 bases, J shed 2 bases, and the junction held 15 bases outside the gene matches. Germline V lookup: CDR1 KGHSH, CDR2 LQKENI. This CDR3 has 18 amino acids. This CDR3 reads CASSPYRTRGLHQETQYF. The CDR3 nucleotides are TGTGCCAGCTCACCCTACCGGACTAGAGGTCTACATCAAGAGACCCAGTACTTC.

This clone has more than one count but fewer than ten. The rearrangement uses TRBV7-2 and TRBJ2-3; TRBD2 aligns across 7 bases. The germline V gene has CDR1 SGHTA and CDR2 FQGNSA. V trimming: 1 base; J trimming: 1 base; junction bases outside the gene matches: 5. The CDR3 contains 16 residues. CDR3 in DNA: TGTGCCAGCAGCTTAGACGTTGCGGGGGGCACAGATACGCAGTATTTT. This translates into CASSLDVAGGTDTQYF.

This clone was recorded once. CDR3: CASRKTGTDTQYF. The CDR3 coding sequence is TGTGCCAGTAGGAAGACAGGCACAGATACGCAGTATTTT. The gene calls are TRBV19 and TRBJ2-3, with D maybe TRBD1 (5 bases). Between the trimmed V and J ends, which lost 6 bases and 1 base, there was a span of 8 bases. CDR3 size: 13 residues. CDR1 and CDR2 (germline): LNHDA, SQIVND (reference sequence).

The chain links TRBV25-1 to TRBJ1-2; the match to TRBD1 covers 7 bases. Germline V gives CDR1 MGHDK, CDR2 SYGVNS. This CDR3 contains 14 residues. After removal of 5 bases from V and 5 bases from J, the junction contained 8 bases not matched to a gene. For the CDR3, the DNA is TGTGCCAGCAGTCTTGAGGGGGCCCGGTATGGCTACACCTTC. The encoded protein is CASSLEGARYGYTF.

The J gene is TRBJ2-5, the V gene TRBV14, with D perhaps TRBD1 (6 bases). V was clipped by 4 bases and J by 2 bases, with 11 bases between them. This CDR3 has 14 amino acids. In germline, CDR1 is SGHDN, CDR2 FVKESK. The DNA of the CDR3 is TGTGCCAGCAGCCTCGACAGGACTCAAGAGACCCAGTACTTC. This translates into CASSLDRTQETQYF.

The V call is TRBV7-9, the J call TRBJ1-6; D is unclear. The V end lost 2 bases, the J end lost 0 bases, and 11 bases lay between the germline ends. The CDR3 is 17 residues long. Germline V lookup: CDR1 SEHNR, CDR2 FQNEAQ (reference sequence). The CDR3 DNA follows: TGTGCCAGCAGCTTAATGTTGGGGAGCTCCTATAATTCACCCCTCCACTTT. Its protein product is CASSLMLGSSYNSPLHF. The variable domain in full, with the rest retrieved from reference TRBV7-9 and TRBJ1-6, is DTGVSQNPRHKITKRGQNVTFRCDPISEHNRLYWYRQTLGQGPEFLTYFQNEAQLEKSRLLSDRFSAERPKGSFSTLEIQRTEQGDSAMYLCASSLMLGSSYNSPLHFGNGTRLTVT.

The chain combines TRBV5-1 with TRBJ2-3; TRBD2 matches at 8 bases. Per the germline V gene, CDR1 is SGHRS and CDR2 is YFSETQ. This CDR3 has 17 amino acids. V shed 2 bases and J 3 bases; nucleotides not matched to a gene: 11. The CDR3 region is CASSFPASGRGTDTQYF. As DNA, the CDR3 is TGCGCCAGCAGCTTTCCAGCGAGCGGGAGAGGAACAGATACGCAGTATTTT.

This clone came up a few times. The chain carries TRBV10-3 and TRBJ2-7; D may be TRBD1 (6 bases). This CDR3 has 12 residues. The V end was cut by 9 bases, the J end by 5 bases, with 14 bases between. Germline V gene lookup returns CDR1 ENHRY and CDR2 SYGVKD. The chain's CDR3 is CAINPGTNEQYF. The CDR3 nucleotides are TGTGCCATTAATCCCGGGACAAACGAGCAGTACTTC.

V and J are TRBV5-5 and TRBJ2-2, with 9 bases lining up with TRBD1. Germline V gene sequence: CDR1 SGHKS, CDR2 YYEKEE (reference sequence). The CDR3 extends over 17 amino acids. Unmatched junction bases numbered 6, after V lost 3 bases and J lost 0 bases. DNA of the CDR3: TGTGCCAGCAGCTGGGGACAGGGATCACCGAACACCGGGGAGCTGTTTTTT. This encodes CASSWGQGSPNTGELFF.

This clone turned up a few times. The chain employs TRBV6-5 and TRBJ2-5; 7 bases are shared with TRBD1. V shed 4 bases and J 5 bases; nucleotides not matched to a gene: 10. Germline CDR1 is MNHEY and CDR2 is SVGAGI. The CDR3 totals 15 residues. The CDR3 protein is CASSSRQGLLETQYF. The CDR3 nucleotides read TGTGCCAGCAGTTCCCGACAGGGCCTATTGGAGACCCAGTACTTC.